These T cell receptor beta chains were read from a single sample in a study of PD-L1 blockade in urothelial cancer. Some clones are missing from TCRdb's copy, which holds only in-frame ones; the method was immunoSEQ multiplex PCR. The profile covers 70,000 or so clones, with around 90% appearing a single time and about 3.2% taken by the ten largest. Sequencing was performed on PBMCs, taken around atezolizumab (anti-PD-L1) treatment. Receptor source: a man in his sixties with urothelial cancer. CDR3s include the opening cysteine and the closing phenylalanine or tryptophan. Clone size is not always given. Where it is, it says once, few, many or a class for expanded clones.

abundance | v_gene | CDR3aa
- | TRBV5-1 | CATTAGTGGTGELFF
- | TRBV2 | CASSERTVNEKLFF
- | TRBV4-3 | CASSQERGPYEQYF
- | TRBV6-1 | CASLERGGLKTQYF
once | TRBV5-6 | CASSSEGGARNQPQHF
- | TRBV4-2 | CASSPQGGSYNEQFF
- | TRBV19 | CASSTRNEQFF
- | TRBV4-1 | CASSQEHRGSTREQFF
- | TRBV7-2 | CASSPFMTGSMNTEAFF
- | TRBV9 | CASSRRDRLNYGYTF
- | TRBV10-3 | CAIRPGTGQHEQYF
- | TRBV28 | CASSLTGRGEKLFF
- | TRBV5-6 | CASSFSTGFSYEQYF
once | TRBV29-1 | CSVTLTSGGATDTQYF
- | TRBV27 | CASSKGQGIGTDTQYF
- | TRBV10-3 | CASEREKGSGNEQFF
- | TRBV7-2 | CASSLEGPGGSEKLFF
- | TRBV7-8 | CASSSHGTGTYEQYF
- | TRBV18 | CASSPLAGGYNEQFF
- | TRBV4-3 | CASSQDDSAGSATNEKLFF
- | TRBV6-1 | CASSPRAPINGYTF
- | TRBV29-1 | CSGRLGGSNEQFF
- | TRBV30 | CAFQGQGNQPQHF
- | TRBV7-2 | CASSSTSGSSGGFQETQYF
- | TRBV18 | CASSPPEGGGAPDTQYF
once | TRBV11-3 | CASSPGASGGQETQYF
- | TRBV10-2 | CASSESGAGGFYEQYF
- | TRBV9 | CASSIRSGGPETQYF
- | TRBV29-1 | CSVEGQGGQSTKGQYF
- | TRBV7-2 | CASSWQGTGNTIYF
- | TRBV6-5 | CASSNRGNQPQHF
- | TRBV9 | CASSVVPSGSYEQYF
- | TRBV18 | CASSPVLGYEQYF
- | TRBV18 | CASSPPGISSYNEQFF
- | TRBV6-6 | CASREGQGLYEQYF
- | TRBV4-2 | CASSQVNVRETYTGELFF
- | TRBV2 | CASSDNGVNEKLFF
- | TRBV19 | CASSIGSGTSLNNEQFF
- | TRBV18 | CASSLAGGPGNEQFF
- | TRBV7-2 | CASSFSGRALGETQYF
- | TRBV19 | CASGIGQATGELFF
- | TRBV6-6 | CASSIDKTGGATEAFF
- | TRBV9 | CASSLNQGAPNEKLFF
- | TRBV28 | CASSLRVAGAGDTQYF
- | TRBV27 | CASSPGLAGVGWDTDTQYF
- | TRBV28 | CASSDRRETQYF
- | TRBV6-1 | CASSLRGGGVTEAFF
- | TRBV29-1 | CSALGTSGSHEQYF
- | TRBV19 | CASGHNEQFF
- | TRBV28 | CASRGANGYTF
- | TRBV5-1 | CASSLGPEGGNEQFF
- | TRBV9 | CASSVFPRREPNNEQFF
- | TRBV6-5 | CASRAQGRRTGELFF
- | TRBV7-2 | CASSQGRGPGNTIYF
- | TRBV7-9 | CASSLTSGGNNNEQFF
- | TRBV15 | CATSQDRDYGYTF
- | TRBV5-1 | CASSYTGQETQYF
- | TRBV29-1 | CSVSEGATYEQYF
- | TRBV11-3 | CASSLGSGRSYEQYF